This TCR beta chain derives from a study of blood T cell repertoires in COVID-19. Study in general: The United States, Italy and Spain supplied acute and convalescent COVID-19 samples. In each case, the material was cDNA or gDNA derived from T cells, B-cell-depleted T cells, or PBMCs.

Residents of about two dozen US areas, aged roughly 18 to 89 years, made up the participants. The repertoire was sequenced with immunoSEQ multiplex PCR; TCRdb's copy has only in-frame clones and lacks some. The data hold approximately 360,000 clones, with around 83% observed a single time. From germline, CDR1 is SEHNR and CDR2 FQNEAQ (reference sequence). With 2 bases removed from V and 7 bases from J, the gap between germline ends came to 8 bases. The CDR3 totals 12 residues. V and J are TRBV7-9 and TRBJ1-2, with D uncertain. This receptor was identified in a woman aged 45-65 years who had recovered from COVID-19. Specimen: PBMCs or T cells enriched from blood (not recorded which). The DNA of the CDR3 is TGTGCCAGCAGCTTACCCCTAGGTGGCTACACCTTC. Translation gives CASSLPLGGYTF.